This is a list of T cell receptor beta chains from one sample in a study of T cells in Graves' hyperthyroidism and ophthalmopathy. TCRdb passed the multiplex PCR reads through MiXCR, listing each CDR3 protein once. The table has 300,000 to 450,000 distinct CDR3 sequences, around a quarter seen once. Sequencing was performed on blood. These receptors all stem from a middle-aged man with Graves' hyperthyroidism. The CDR3 runs from the conserved cysteine through the conserved F or W. The size entry is marked missing in some rows and otherwise reads once, few, many or a size class.

cdr3_aa	v_call	clone_size
CASSTHLAGGSAGELFF	TRBV7-9	few
CASSPRGTSNTEAFF	TRBV18	many
CSAERVGNGYTF	TRBV20-1	NA
CSAGQRLGEQFF	TRBV20-1	NA
CASSLGPGSGNIQYF	TRBV11-3	NA
CASSQGDRVVTGELFF	TRBV3-1	NA
CASSRDSQPQHF	TRBV7-9	few
CAWRTQDTEAFF	TRBV30	NA
CASSFTEREDQETQYF	TRBV7-9	many
CASSQVIPYEQYF	TRBV3-1	few
CASELPVAGSTGELFF	TRBV5-1	NA
CASSLTQRVAGGTGANVLTF	TRBV4-1	few
CASSTGGGYGYTF	TRBV6-1	many
CASSLGVQGNGYTF	TRBV12-3/TRBV12-4	NA
CASSRTGRHNEQFF	TRBV7-9	many
CASRLQGAIANSPLHF	TRBV7-2	few
CASLAGQKAYEQYF	TRBV18	NA
CASSHGTSGTYEQYF	TRBV28	many
CASRGWDRGRYNSPLHF	TRBV6-1	few
CASSSPPYEQYF	TRBV28	NA
CATSRDRMVQPQHF	TRBV15	few
CASSQGGQGLYEQYF	TRBV4-1	NA
CASSWPEAFF	TRBV5-1	NA
CASTPGQSGANVLTF	TRBV7-3	NA
CASISQAETQYF	TRBV6-1	few
CASRDSSYEQYF	TRBV6-2/TRBV6-3	many
CASSFYGTSPYEQYF	TRBV13	few
CASSSQGAGTGELFF	TRBV2	many
CASTLRLGPDTQYF	TRBV6-1	NA
CASSPNGGQEAFF	TRBV18	few
CASSQDPLATKQYF	TRBV4-3	NA
CASTTRQGSSGNTIYF	TRBV12-3/TRBV12-4	few
CASSARGRETQYF	TRBV2	many
CASSRTGPGEQYF	TRBV19	few
CASSLQGRTYEQYF	TRBV5-1	NA